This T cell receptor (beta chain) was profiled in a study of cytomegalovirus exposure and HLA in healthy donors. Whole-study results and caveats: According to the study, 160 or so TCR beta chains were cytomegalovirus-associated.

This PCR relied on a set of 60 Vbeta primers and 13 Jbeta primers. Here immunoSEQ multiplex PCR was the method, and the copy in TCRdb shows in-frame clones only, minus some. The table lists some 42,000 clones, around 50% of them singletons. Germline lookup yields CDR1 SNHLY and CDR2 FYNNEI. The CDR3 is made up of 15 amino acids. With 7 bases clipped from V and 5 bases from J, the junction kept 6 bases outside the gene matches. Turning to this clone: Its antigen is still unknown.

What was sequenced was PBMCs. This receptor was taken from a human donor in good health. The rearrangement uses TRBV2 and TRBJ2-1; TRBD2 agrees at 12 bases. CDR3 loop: CASTQRTSGNNEQFF. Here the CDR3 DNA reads TGTGCCAGCACCCAAAGGACTAGCGGGAACAATGAGCAGTTCTTC.